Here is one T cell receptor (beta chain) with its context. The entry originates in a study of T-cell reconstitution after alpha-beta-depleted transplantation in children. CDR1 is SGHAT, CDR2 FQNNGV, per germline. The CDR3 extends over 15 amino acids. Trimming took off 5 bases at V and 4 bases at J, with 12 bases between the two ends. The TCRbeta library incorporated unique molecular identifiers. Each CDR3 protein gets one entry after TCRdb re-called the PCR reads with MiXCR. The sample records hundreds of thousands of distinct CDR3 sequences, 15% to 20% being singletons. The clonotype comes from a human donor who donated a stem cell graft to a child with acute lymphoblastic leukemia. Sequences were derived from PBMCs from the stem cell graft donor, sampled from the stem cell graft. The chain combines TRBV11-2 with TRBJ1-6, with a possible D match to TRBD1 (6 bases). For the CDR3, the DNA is TGTGCCAGCAGCCCCATTACAGGGTATAATTCACCCCTCCACTTT. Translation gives CASSPITGYNSPLHF.